This T cell receptor (beta chain) emerged from a study of T cell repertoires in cytomegalovirus infection. Turning to the study itself: Epitope selection comprised recently identified HLA-C-restricted CMV epitopes and well-studied HLA-B-restricted CMV epitopes. Carrying CMV and the relevant HLA type showed in public TCR beta signatures.

General study findings and limits: Cumulated frequencies of public TCR beta families served to identify carriers of CMV plus the relevant HLA. HLA-C-restricted CMV-specific TCR beta clonotypes were dominant in the ex vivo response.

This clonotype was seen only a few times. Its antigen is currently unknown. TCRdb fed the reads into MiXCR, producing one record per CDR3 protein. The repertoire includes fewer than 850,000 distinct CDR3 sequences, just under 30% of them detected once, and under 15% sits in the top ten. The receptor was isolated from a human donor in good health (CMV status not recorded). Some clones in this sample may be carry-over from other donors' samples. The source was cultured CD8+ T cells from PBMCs, collected from culture after CMV antigen stimulation.

This CDR3 reads CASSYSNRGYGYTF. DNA of the CDR3: TGTGCCAGCAGTTACTCGAACAGGGGCTATGGCTACACCTTC. J is TRBJ1-2 and V is TRBV6-5, with TRBD1 matching 7 bases. J lost 4 bases, V lost 0 bases, and 2 bases had no gene match. This CDR3 has 14 residues. The germline gives CDR1 MNHEY, CDR2 SVGAGI.